Listed below are T cell receptor beta chains from one sample, sequenced in a study of CD8+ T cells in alopecia areata. The data were produced by immunoSEQ multiplex PCR, yet TCRdb's version contains in-frame clones alone and is incomplete. This sample has over 150,000 clones, with roughly 63% found just once. The sample consisted of CD4+ T cells sorted from blood, taken at week 0. Receptor source: a human donor with alopecia areata. Each CDR3 is given with its conserved first and last residue. D genes are given only for firm matches. Some rows mark clone size as missing; the rest say once, few, many or name a class of expanded clone.

d_call j_call v_call clone_size cdr3_aa cdr3_nt
NA TRBJ2-7 TRBV29-1 NA CSVVQTASYEQYF TGCAGCGTTGTACAGACAGCGTCCTACGAGCAGTACTTC
TRBD1 TRBJ2-7 TRBV15 NA CATGTGPYEQYF TGTGCCACCGGGACAGGCCCCTACGAGCAGTACTTC
NA TRBJ2-7 TRBV5-1 NA CASSLAARSYEQYF TGCGCCAGCAGCTTGGCTGCCCGATCCTACGAGCAGTACTTC
NA TRBJ2-3 TRBV2 NA CASTGEADTQYF TGTGCCAGCACCGGAGAGGCAGATACGCAGTATTTT
NA TRBJ1-4 TRBV30 NA CAWSGMGGSTNEKLFF TGTGCCTGGAGTGGTATGGGGGGTTCGACTAATGAAAAACTGTTTTTT
TRBD2 TRBJ2-2 TRBV29-1 NA CSVGETSGVAGELFF TGCAGCGTGGGGGAGACTAGCGGGGTCGCCGGGGAGCTGTTTTTT
NA TRBJ2-2 TRBV7-9 NA CASSLMSGSGELFF TGTGCCAGCAGCTTAATGAGCGGCTCCGGGGAGCTGTTTTTT
NA TRBJ2-1 TRBV25-1 NA CASSEGVYSYNEQFF TGTGCCAGCAGTGAAGGTGTGTACTCCTACAATGAGCAGTTCTTC
NA TRBJ1-1 TRBV5-1 NA CASSLWDINTEAFF TGCGCCAGCAGCTTATGGGACATCAACACTGAAGCTTTCTTT
NA TRBJ1-2 TRBV30 few CAATQQGTNYGYTF TGTGCCGCAACACAACAGGGAACTAACTATGGCTACACCTTC
NA TRBJ2-7 TRBV25-1 NA CASSDLAHEQYF TGTGCCAGCAGTGACTTAGCTCACGAGCAGTACTTC
NA TRBJ1-1 TRBV5-1 few CASSAQTGVDTEAFF TGCGCCAGCAGCGCCCAGACAGGAGTGGACACTGAAGCTTTCTTT
NA TRBJ1-4 TRBV2 NA CASTGKLRGEKLFF TGTGCCAGCACCGGAAAACTTCGAGGTGAAAAACTGTTTTTT
TRBD1 TRBJ1-1 TRBV18 NA CASSPTGTGALYTEAFF TGTGCCAGCTCACCCACCGGGACAGGGGCCTTGTACACTGAAGCTTTCTTT
TRBD2 TRBJ2-1 TRBV30 few CAWSVPWRGGSGEQFF TGTGCCTGGAGTGTACCCTGGCGGGGGGGCAGTGGTGAGCAGTTCTTC
TRBD2 TRBJ2-4 TRBV20-1 NA CSAGTSDIQYF TGCAGTGCCGGGACTAGCGACATTCAGTACTTC
NA TRBJ1-5 TRBV5-1 NA CASSLSGRGNQPQHF TGCGCCAGCAGCTTGTCTGGTCGGGGCAATCAGCCCCAGCATTTT
NA TRBJ1-6 TRBV5-1 few CASSLGIPNSPLHF TGCGCCAGCAGCTTGGGCATCCCCAATTCACCCCTCCACTTT
NA TRBJ2-4 TRBV29-1 NA CSVSRDWGNIQYF TGCAGCGTCAGCAGGGACTGGGGAAACATTCAGTACTTC
NA TRBJ1-2 TRBV28 NA CASSPNSWTLRYGYTF TGTGCCAGCAGTCCTAATTCTTGGACCCTCCGCTATGGCTACACCTTC
NA TRBJ1-4 TRBV5-1 few CASSARPGANEKLFF TGCGCCAGCAGCGCACGACCCGGAGCTAATGAAAAACTGTTTTTT
NA TRBJ2-7 TRBV7-2 NA CASSPTRDLGYEQYF TGTGCCAGCAGCCCCACCCGGGACCTAGGGTACGAGCAGTACTTC
TRBD1 TRBJ2-5 TRBV9 NA CASSRGQGYQETQYF TGTGCCAGCAGCCGAGGACAGGGCTATCAAGAGACCCAGTACTTC
NA TRBJ2-5 TRBV4-2 NA CASSLLGPAQETQYF TGTGCCAGCAGCCTTCTTGGCCCTGCCCAAGAGACCCAGTACTTC
NA TRBJ2-7 TRBV5-1 NA CASSSDTQGRHEQYF TGCGCCAGCAGCTCGGATACACAGGGTCGGCACGAGCAGTACTTC
TRBD1 TRBJ2-7 TRBV29-1 few CSAGTANYEQYF TGCAGCGCTGGGACAGCCAACTACGAGCAGTACTTC
TRBD1 TRBJ1-1 TRBV29-1 NA CSAGTGEAFF TGCAGCGCCGGGACAGGGGAAGCTTTCTTT
NA TRBJ2-5 TRBV5-1 NA CASSLTPGETQYF TGCGCCAGCAGCTTGACCCCGGGAGAGACCCAGTACTTC
TRBD1 TRBJ2-6 TRBV29-1 NA CSVDTGAGANVLTF TGCAGCGTTGACACAGGGGCTGGGGCCAACGTCCTGACTTTC
NA TRBJ2-7 TRBV9 NA CASSVESEQQYF TGTGCCAGCAGCGTAGAGTCCGAGCAGCAGTACTTC